Shown below are 5 T cell receptor beta chains from a single sample sequenced in a study of blood T cell repertoires in COVID-19. The method was immunoSEQ multiplex PCR; TCRdb's version includes in-frame clones alone and lacks a portion of them. The sample yields approximately 150,000 clones, 85% to 95% seen once. The sequenced sample consisted of peripheral blood. The receptors shown here come from a woman aged 55 to 70 with COVID-19, enrolled during active disease.

CDR3 in DNA: TGTGCCAGCAGCCCCCGTCTCGGGGGGGGGAGCACTGAAGCTTTCTTT. Translated: CASSPRLGGGSTEAFF. This chain links TRBV3-1 (or the pseudogene TRBV3-2) with TRBJ1-1; weak D call: TRBD1 (5 bases). The ends were cut back, 4 bases at V and 4 bases at J, with 19 bases in the middle. The CDR3 length is 16 residues. Germline CDR1 is LGHDT and CDR2 is YNNKEL (reference sequence).

The gene calls are TRBV27 and TRBJ1-5; D unclear. Looked up from germline, CDR1 is MNHEY and CDR2 is SMNVEV (reference sequence). The CDR3 is made up of 15 amino acids. V dropped 2 bases and J dropped 3 bases, with 11 bases sitting between them. This CDR3 is CASSLIAHLNQPQHF. The CDR3 DNA reads TGTGCCAGCAGTTTAATAGCGCATCTCAATCAGCCCCAGCATTTT.

The chain recombines TRBV2 with TRBJ2-5; weak D call: TRBD1 (6 bases). The CDR3 consists of 13 residues. Deletions cut 4 bases from V and 4 bases from J, with 10 bases between. Germline V gene lookup returns CDR1 SNHLY and CDR2 FYNNEI. CDR3 nucleotide sequence: TGTGCCAGCAGTGTACAGGGTAGAGAGACCCAGTACTTC. The encoded protein is CASSVQGRETQYF.

The J gene is TRBJ2-1, the V gene TRBV9; TRBD2 is a possible D gene (6 bases). The germline CDR1 and CDR2 sequences are SGDLS and YYNGEE. V lost 0 bases, J lost 0 bases, and 19 bases lay in between. The CDR3 totals 19 residues. For the CDR3, the DNA is TGTGCCAGCAGCGTAGCCCGAGGAAGCGGGTTAAGCTCCTACAATGAGCAGTTCTTC. Its protein product is CASSVARGSGLSSYNEQFF.

This clone was recorded a few times. This chain joins TRBV6-4 and TRBJ2-7; D remains unclear. CDR3 length: 13 residues. Germline lookup yields CDR1 MRHNA and CDR2 SNTAGT. With 0 bases removed from V and 6 bases from J, the gap between germline ends came to 9 bases. CDR3 DNA: TGTGCCAGCAGTGACTCGAGTACGGGCGAGCAGTACTTC. Its protein product is CASSDSSTGEQYF.